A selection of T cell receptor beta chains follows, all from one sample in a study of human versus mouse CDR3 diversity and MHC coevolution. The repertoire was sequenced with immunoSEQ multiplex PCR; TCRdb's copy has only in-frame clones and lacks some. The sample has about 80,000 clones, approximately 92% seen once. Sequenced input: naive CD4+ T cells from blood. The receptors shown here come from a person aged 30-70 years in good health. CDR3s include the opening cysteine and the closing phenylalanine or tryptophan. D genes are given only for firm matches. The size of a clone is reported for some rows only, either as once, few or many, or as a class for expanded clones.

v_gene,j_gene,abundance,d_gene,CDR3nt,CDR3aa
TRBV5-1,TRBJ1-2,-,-,TGCGCCAGCAAAAGAGAGGGCTATGGCTACACCTTC,CASKREGYGYTF
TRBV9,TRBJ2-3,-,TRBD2,TGTGCCAGCAGCGTAGCCAGCGGGGAGGTAGATACGCAGTATTTT,CASSVASGEVDTQYF
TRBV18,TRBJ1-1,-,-,TGTGCCAGCTCGCGGTCGAGGAACACTGAAGCTTTCTTT,CASSRSRNTEAFF
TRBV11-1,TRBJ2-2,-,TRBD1,TGTGCCAGCAGCGGAGAGCGGACTCAGGGACAGGGGAACACCGGGGAGCTGTTTTTT,CASSGERTQGQGNTGELFF
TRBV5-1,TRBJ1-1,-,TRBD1,TGCGCCAGCAGCTTTACAGGGGCCGACACTGAAGCTTTCTTT,CASSFTGADTEAFF
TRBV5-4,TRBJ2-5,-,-,TGTGCCAGCAGCCCGAGGGGGTGGGGGGAGACCCAGTACTTC,CASSPRGWGETQYF
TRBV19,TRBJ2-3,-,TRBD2,TGTGCCAGTAGCTCCTCGGGGGGAAGGTTAGATACGCAGTATTTT,CASSSSGGRLDTQYF
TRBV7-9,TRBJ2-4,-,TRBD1,TGTGCCAGCAGCTTTAGGACAGGGCTGTCCAAAAACATTCAGTACTTC,CASSFRTGLSKNIQYF
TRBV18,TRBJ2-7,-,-,TGTGCCAGCTCACCACCATCGGCTAACTACGAGCAGTACTTC,CASSPPSANYEQYF
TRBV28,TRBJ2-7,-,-,TGTGCCAGCAGTTCCCCGGGGAGGGGGGGATCCTACGAGCAGTACTTC,CASSSPGRGGSYEQYF
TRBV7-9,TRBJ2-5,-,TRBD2,TGTGCCAGCAGCTTGGAACTAGCGGGACGAGAGACCCAGTACTTC,CASSLELAGRETQYF
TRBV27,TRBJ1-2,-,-,TGTGCCAGCAGTTTAAGCCAGGGCCGCTATGGCTACACCTTC,CASSLSQGRYGYTF
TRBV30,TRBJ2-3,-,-,TGTGCCTGCTTAACTAGCACAGATACGCAGTATTTT,CACLTSTDTQYF
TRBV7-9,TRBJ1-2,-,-,TGTGCCAGCAGCTTAACCGAACAAAATGGCTACACCTTC,CASSLTEQNGYTF
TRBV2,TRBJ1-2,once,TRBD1,TGTGCCAAAACAACAGGGGCCGACTATGGCTACACCTTC,CAKTTGADYGYTF